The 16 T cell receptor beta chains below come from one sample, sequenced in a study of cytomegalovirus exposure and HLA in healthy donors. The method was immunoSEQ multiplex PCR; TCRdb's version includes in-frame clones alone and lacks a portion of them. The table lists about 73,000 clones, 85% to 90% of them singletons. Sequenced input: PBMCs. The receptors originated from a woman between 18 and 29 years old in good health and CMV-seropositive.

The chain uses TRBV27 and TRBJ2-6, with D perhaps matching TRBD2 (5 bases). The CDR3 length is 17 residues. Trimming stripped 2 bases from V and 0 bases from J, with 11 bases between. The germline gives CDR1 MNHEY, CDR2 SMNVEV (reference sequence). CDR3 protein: CASSLGGLISGANVLTF. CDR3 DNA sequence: TGTGCCAGCAGTTTAGGCGGACTTATCTCTGGGGCCAACGTCCTGACTTTC.

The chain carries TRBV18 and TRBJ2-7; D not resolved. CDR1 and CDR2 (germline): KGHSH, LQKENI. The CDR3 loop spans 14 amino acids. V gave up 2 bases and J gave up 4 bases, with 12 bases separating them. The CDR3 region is CASSPTEMTYEQYF. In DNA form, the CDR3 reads TGTGCCAGCTCACCAACAGAGATGACATACGAGCAGTACTTC.

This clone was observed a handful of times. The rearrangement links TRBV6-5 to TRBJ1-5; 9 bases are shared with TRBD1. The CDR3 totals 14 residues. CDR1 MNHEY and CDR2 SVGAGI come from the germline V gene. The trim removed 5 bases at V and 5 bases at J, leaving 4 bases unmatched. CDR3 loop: CASSRDRADQPQHF. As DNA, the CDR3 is TGTGCCAGCAGTAGGGACAGGGCGGATCAGCCCCAGCATTTT.

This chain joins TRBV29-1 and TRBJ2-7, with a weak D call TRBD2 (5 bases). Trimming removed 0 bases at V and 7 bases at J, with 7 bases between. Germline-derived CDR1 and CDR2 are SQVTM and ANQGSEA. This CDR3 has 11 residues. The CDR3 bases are TGCAGCGTTGAAGATACGGGGGAGCAGTACTTC. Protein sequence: CSVEDTGEQYF.

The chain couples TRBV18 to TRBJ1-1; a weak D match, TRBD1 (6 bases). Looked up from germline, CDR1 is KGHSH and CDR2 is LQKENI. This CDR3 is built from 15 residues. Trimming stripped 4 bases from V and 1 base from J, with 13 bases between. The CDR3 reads CASSLKQGRNTEAFF. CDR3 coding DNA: TGTGCCAGCTCACTCAAACAGGGTCGGAACACTGAAGCTTTCTTT.

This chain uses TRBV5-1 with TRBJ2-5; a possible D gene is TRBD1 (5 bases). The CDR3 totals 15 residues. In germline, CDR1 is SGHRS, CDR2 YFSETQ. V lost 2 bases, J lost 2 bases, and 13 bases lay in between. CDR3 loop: CASSFRAGAQETQYF. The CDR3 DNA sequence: TGCGCCAGCAGCTTTAGGGCTGGGGCACAAGAGACCCAGTACTTC.

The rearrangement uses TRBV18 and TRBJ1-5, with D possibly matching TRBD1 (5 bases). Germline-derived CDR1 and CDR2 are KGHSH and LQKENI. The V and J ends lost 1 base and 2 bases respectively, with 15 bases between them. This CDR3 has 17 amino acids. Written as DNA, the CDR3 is TGTGCCAGCTCACCACAGGAAGCAGGGACTGGCAATCAGCCCCAGCATTTT. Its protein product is CASSPQEAGTGNQPQHF.

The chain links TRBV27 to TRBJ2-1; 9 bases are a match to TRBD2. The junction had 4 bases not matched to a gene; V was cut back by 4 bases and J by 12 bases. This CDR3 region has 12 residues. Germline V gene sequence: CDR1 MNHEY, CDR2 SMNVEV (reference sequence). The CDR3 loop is CASSSPAGGQFF. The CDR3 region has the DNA TGTGCCAGCAGTTCCCCAGCGGGAGGGCAGTTCTTC.

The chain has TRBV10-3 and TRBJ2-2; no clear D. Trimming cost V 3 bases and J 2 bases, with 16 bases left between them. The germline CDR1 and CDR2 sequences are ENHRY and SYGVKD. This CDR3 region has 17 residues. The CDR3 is CAISEGSAVLNTGELFF. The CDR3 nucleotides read TGTGCCATCAGTGAAGGTAGTGCGGTTCTCAACACCGGGGAGCTGTTTTTT.

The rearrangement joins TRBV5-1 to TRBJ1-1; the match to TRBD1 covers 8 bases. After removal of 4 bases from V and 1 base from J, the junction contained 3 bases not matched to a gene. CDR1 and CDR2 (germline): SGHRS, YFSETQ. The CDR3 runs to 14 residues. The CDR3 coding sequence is TGCGCCAGCAGCGTAGGACAGGGGAACACTGAAGCTTTCTTT. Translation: CASSVGQGNTEAFF.

The CDR3 sequence: CAWERGGVRQETQYF. The CDR3 nucleotides read TGTGCCTGGGAAAGGGGAGGGGTTCGACAAGAGACCCAGTACTTC. This chain connects TRBV30 to TRBJ2-5, with 7 bases matching TRBD2. CDR1 and CDR2 from the germline V gene are GTSNPN and SVGIG (reference sequence). The CDR3 spans 15 residues. V dropped 5 bases and J dropped 2; count of bases not matched to a gene: 11.

This CDR3 reads CASRRGGWNTDTQYF. CDR3 coding DNA: TGTGCCAGCAGAAGGGGAGGGTGGAACACAGATACGCAGTATTTT. The chain carries TRBV6-5 and TRBJ2-3; TRBD2 agrees at 7 bases. Trimming at V came to 6 bases and at J to 2 bases, leaving 8 bases not matched to a gene. The length of the CDR3 is 15 residues. From germline, CDR1 is MNHEY and CDR2 SVGAGI.

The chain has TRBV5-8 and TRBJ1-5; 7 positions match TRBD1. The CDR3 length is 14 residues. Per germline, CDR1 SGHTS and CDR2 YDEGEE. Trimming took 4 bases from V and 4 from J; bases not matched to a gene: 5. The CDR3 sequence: CASSRTGTNQPQHF. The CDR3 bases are TGTGCCAGCAGCCGGACAGGTACTAATCAGCCCCAGCATTTT.

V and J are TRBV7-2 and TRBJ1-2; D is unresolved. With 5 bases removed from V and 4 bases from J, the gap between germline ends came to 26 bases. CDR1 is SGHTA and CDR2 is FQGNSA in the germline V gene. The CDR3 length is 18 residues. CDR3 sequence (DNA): TGTGCCAGCAGCCGGGGAGCTCCAGGAACTGATGCCTTCTATGGCTACACCTTC. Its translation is CASSRGAPGTDAFYGYTF.

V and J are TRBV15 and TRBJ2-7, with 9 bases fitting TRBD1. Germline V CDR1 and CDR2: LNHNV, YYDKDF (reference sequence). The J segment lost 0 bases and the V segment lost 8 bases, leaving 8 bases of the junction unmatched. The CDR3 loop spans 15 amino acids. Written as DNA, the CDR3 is TGTGCCACCGGACAACCGGGACAGGGCTCCTACGAGCAGTACTTC. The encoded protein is CATGQPGQGSYEQYF.

CDR3 DNA: TGTGCCAGCAGTGAAAAGGGGGCTCGTTACAATGAGCAGTTCTTC. This sequence encodes CASSEKGARYNEQFF. This chain links TRBV2 with TRBJ2-1, with TRBD1 identical over 7 bases. Germline CDR1 and CDR2: SNHLY and FYNNEI. With 2 bases clipped from V and 4 bases from J, the junction kept 5 bases outside the gene matches. The CDR3 runs to 15 residues.